The clone carrying this T cell receptor (beta chain) was observed a single time. Its specificity is unknown. RNA was isolated and reverse transcribed to cDNA, the sequencing template. Profiling relied on immunoSEQ multiplex PCR, and the TCRdb table lists in-frame clones only, not all of them. The sample has 180,000 or so clones; approximately 62% are singletons. This sample was included in a study of CD8+ T cells in alopecia areata. This CDR3 spans 12 amino acids. V shed 4 bases and J 7 bases; nucleotides not matched to a gene: 2. The germline gives CDR1 SQVTM, CDR2 ANQGSEA. Study results and limitations: Possibly because of HLA-related factors, TCR sharing was less clear across patients than in mice. Lesional scalp displayed greater clonality than normal scalp, most notably in alopecia totalis/universalis. The study also sequences resident alphabeta T cells of normal skin in scalp samples.

The sample here was CD4+ T cells sorted from blood, taken at week 0. The chain combines TRBV29-1 with TRBJ2-1, with 9 bases identical to TRBD1. This TCR came from a human donor with alopecia areata. This CDR3 is CSVGDRVNEQFF. The CDR3 DNA follows: TGCAGCGTTGGGGACAGGGTGAATGAGCAGTTCTTC.